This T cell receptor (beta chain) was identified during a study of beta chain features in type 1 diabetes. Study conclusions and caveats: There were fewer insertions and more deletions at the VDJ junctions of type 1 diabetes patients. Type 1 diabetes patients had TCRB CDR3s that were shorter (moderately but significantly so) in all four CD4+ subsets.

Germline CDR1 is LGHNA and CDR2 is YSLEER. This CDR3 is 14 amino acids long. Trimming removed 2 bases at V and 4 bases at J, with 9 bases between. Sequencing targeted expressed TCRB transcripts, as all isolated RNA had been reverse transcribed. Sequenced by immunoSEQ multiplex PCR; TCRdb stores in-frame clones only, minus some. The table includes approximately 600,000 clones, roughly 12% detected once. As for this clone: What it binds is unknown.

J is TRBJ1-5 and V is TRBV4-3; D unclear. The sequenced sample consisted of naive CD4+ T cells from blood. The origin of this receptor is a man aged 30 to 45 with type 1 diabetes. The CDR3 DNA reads TGCGCCAGCAGCCAAACCCGGAGGAATCAGCCCCAGCATTTT. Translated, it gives CASSQTRRNQPQHF.